A single sample gave rise to the 25 T cell receptor beta chains below, sequenced in a study of blood T cells in healthy people across ages. Sample-barcoded 5' priming and a J-beta primer mix drove a second PCR of roughly 6 to 12 cycles. TCRdb used MiXCR to reprocess the 5' RACE reads, holding one entry per CDR3 protein. This table has hundreds of thousands of distinct CDR3 sequences, around half appearing once. The sequenced sample was blood. Every receptor here comes from a woman aged 55-69 years in good health.

This chain connects TRBV28 to TRBJ2-7, with D perhaps given as TRBD1 or TRBD2 (5 bases each). The CDR3 totals 12 residues. Germline V gene lookup returns CDR1 MDHEN and CDR2 SYDVKM. The V end lost 3 bases, the J end lost 4 bases, and 7 bases lay between the germline ends. The CDR3 reads CASSFEGYEQYF. The DNA of the CDR3 is TGTGCCAGCAGTTTTGAGGGGTACGAGCAGTACTTC.

In its sample, this clonotype was seen once. The rearrangement links TRBV28 to TRBJ1-5; the match to TRBD1 covers 8 bases. Germline trimming cut 6 bases from V and 6 bases from J; bases unmatched to any gene: 4. Per the germline V gene, CDR1 is MDHEN and CDR2 is SYDVKM. CDR3 length: 13 amino acids. CDR3 sequence: CASRQGVAQPQHF. CDR3 nucleotides: TGTGCCAGCAGACAGGGGGTGGCTCAGCCCCAGCATTTT.

The V call is TRBV25-1, the J call TRBJ2-7; no reliable D call. CDR3 size: 14 residues. Germline V gene data show CDR1 as MGHDK and CDR2 as SYGVNS. The V and J ends lost 4 bases and 6 bases respectively, with 16 bases between them. DNA for the CDR3: TGTGCCAGCAGTGTTAATAGTCTCTCGGGCGAGCAGTACTTC. Residues: CASSVNSLSGEQYF.

The J gene is TRBJ1-2, the V gene TRBV29-1; D not certain. The germline V gene has CDR1 SQVTM and CDR2 ANQGSEA. CDR3 size: 14 residues. Between the trimmed V and J ends, which lost 4 bases and 6 bases, there was a span of 18 bases. CDR3 region: CSVAIRGRGDGYTF. As DNA, the CDR3 is TGCAGCGTTGCGATTAGAGGCCGGGGAGATGGCTACACCTTC.

This clonotype was seen a handful of times. V is TRBV20-1 and J is TRBJ1-4, with a weak D call TRBD1 (5 bases). This CDR3 is built from 13 residues. The V end was cut by 3 bases, the J end by 8 bases, with 13 bases between. Germline V gene data show CDR1 as DFQATT and CDR2 as SNEGSKA (reference sequence). CDR3 sequence (DNA): TGCAGTGCTAGTTTCAGGAAGGGGGAAAAACTGTTTTTT. Protein: CSASFRKGEKLFF.

This chain connects TRBV7-8 to TRBJ2-5; 8 bases align to TRBD1. The J call is doubtful: the DNA matches TRBJ2-7 better. In germline, CDR1 is SGHVS, CDR2 FQNEAQ. This CDR3 contains 16 residues. This CDR3 reads CASSLVTRDRTYEQYF. The CDR3 DNA reads TGTGCCAGCAGCTTAGTGACCCGGGACAGGACCTACGAGCAGTACTTC.

The chain has TRBV5-1 and TRBJ2-1; D is undetermined. V lost 0 bases and J lost 4, with 14 bases in between. CDR3 length: 16 residues. CDR1 is SGHRS, CDR2 YFSETQ, per germline. CDR3 in amino acids: CASSLAGRVSYNEQFF. The CDR3 nucleotides are TGCGCCAGCAGCTTGGCGGGCAGAGTCTCTTACAATGAGCAGTTCTTC.

The rearrangement links TRBV5-1 to TRBJ1-1, with no clear D. CDR3 length: 14 amino acids. V lost 1 base and J lost 1, with 8 bases in between. Germline assignment: CDR1 SGHRS and CDR2 YFSETQ. CDR3 DNA sequence: TGCGCCAGCAGCTTGCAGACCACGAACACTGAAGCTTTCTTT. Its protein product is CASSLQTTNTEAFF.

The rearrangement uses TRBV6-1 and TRBJ2-4; TRBD2 matches 13 bases. The J call may be in error: the DNA end matches TRBJ2-7 better. Germline CDR1 MNHNS, CDR2 SASEGT. The CDR3 is 14 residues long. The CDR3 region is CASLSGTSGNEQYF. The CDR3 DNA is TGTGCCAGCCTCTCCGGGACTAGCGGGAACGAGCAGTACTTC.

A note on this clonotype: A much bigger clone sits one base away, suggesting this may be a read error. The chain links TRBV4-2 to TRBJ2-3, with 7 positions matching TRBD2. Germline-derived CDR1 and CDR2 are LGHNA and YNFKEQ. CDR3 length: 14 residues. The CDR3 spells CATQEGGSTETQYF. The CDR3, as DNA: TGTGCCACCCAGGAGGGCGGGAGCACAGAGACGCAGTATTTT.

The chain joins TRBV2 to TRBJ2-7; TRBD1 is a possible D gene (5 bases). Between the trimmed V and J ends, which lost 6 bases and 2 bases, there was a span of 8 bases. The CDR3 has 12 residues. Per the germline V gene, CDR1 is SNHLY and CDR2 is FYNNEI. CDR3 protein: CASRTDTYEQYF. The CDR3 bases are TGTGCCAGCAGGACGGACACCTACGAGCAGTACTTC. The full variable domain, in which reference TRBV2 and TRBJ2-7 provide the parts outside the CDR3, is EPEVTQTPSHQVTQMGQEVILRCVPISNHLYFYWYRQILGQKVEFLVSFYNNEISEKSEIFDDQFSVERPDGSNFTLKIRSTKLEDSAMYFCASRTDTYEQYFGPGTRLTVT.

V and J are TRBV2 and TRBJ1-1; 7 bases agree with TRBD1. V dropped 6 bases and J dropped 4; count of bases not matched to a gene: 5. The germline V gene has CDR1 SNHLY and CDR2 FYNNEI. The CDR3 totals 13 residues. The CDR3 loop reads CASSASGGTEAFF. CDR3 nucleotide sequence: TGTGCCAGCAGCGCTTCAGGGGGCACTGAAGCTTTCTTT. Variable domain in full (rest from reference TRBV2 and TRBJ1-1): EPEVTQTPSHQVTQMGQEVILRCVPISNHLYFYWYRQILGQKVEFLVSFYNNEISEKSEIFDDQFSVERPDGSNFTLKIRSTKLEDSAMYFCASSASGGTEAFFGQGTRLTVV.

This clonotype was detected ten times or more. V is TRBV25-1 and J is TRBJ1-6, with D uncertain. The CDR3 consists of 14 residues. V was trimmed by 0 bases and J by 10 bases, leaving 10 bases between them. The germline V gene has CDR1 MGHDK and CDR2 SYGVNS. The CDR3 region is CASSEYPVGSPLHF. The CDR3 region has the DNA TGTGCCAGCAGTGAATATCCTGTTGGGTCACCCCTCCACTTT.

This chain joins TRBV27 and TRBJ2-4; a possible D gene is TRBD2 (5 bases). V dropped 3 bases and J dropped 0 bases, with 15 bases sitting between them. The CDR3 runs 17 residues. Germline V gene data show CDR1 as MNHEY and CDR2 as SMNVEV (reference sequence). CDR3: CASSFRRAALAKNIQYF. For the CDR3, the DNA is TGTGCCAGCAGTTTCCGACGAGCGGCGCTAGCCAAAAACATTCAGTACTTC.

The chain carries TRBV7-9 and TRBJ1-1, with TRBD1 matching over 11 bases. Germline CDR1 is SEHNR and CDR2 is FQNEAQ (reference sequence). The V segment lost 5 bases and the J segment 8 bases; nucleotides outside the gene matches: 4. CDR3 length equals 13 residues. CDR3 bases: TGTGCCAGCAGCCACGGACAGGGGGCGGAAGCTTTCTTT. Translated: CASSHGQGAEAFF.

The chain uses TRBV4-2 and TRBJ2-3; the D call may be TRBD1 or TRBD2 (6 bases each). Germline V gene data show CDR1 as LGHNA and CDR2 as YNFKEQ. Trimming cost V 4 bases and J 6 bases, with 8 bases left between them. This CDR3 has 12 residues. The CDR3 sequence: CASSRGGDTQYF. Here the CDR3 DNA reads TGTGCCAGCAGCCGAGGGGGGGATACGCAGTATTTT.

This clonotype was seen just once. CDR3 sequence: CASKTGEQYF. The CDR3 nucleotides are TGTGCCAGCAAGACGGGAGAGCAGTACTTC. The rearrangement joins TRBV2 to TRBJ2-4; TRBD2 might be the D (6 bases). CDR3 length: 10 residues. Looked up from germline, CDR1 is SNHLY and CDR2 is FYNNEI. The germline V and J ends were trimmed by 7 bases and 13 bases, with 11 bases remaining between them.

This clonotype showed up just a few times. The chain couples TRBV3-1 to TRBJ2-5, with a tentative D call TRBD1 (6 bases). Germline lookup yields CDR1 LGHDT and CDR2 YNNKEL (reference sequence). CDR3 length: 13 amino acids. V was pared by 3 bases and J by 2 bases, with 7 bases between. For the CDR3, the DNA is TGTGCCAGCAGCCAGAGGGGGCAAGAGACCCAGTACTTC. Protein sequence: CASSQRGQETQYF.

The genes are TRBV20-1 and TRBJ2-3, with 8 positions matching TRBD2. V was clipped by 4 bases and J by 0 bases; unmatched bases: 6. This CDR3 has 15 amino acids. CDR1 and CDR2 from the germline V gene are DFQATT and SNEGSKA (reference sequence). CDR3 residues: CSAKRGRTSTDTQYF. The CDR3 DNA follows: TGCAGTGCTAAACGCGGGAGGACTAGCACAGATACGCAGTATTTT.

The chain uses TRBV7-2 and TRBJ2-5, with 10 bases matching TRBD2. The CDR3 contains 15 residues. Germline assignment: CDR1 SGHTA and CDR2 FQGNSA. V lost 5 bases to trimming and J lost 3 bases; unmatched junction nucleotides: 6. The chain's CDR3 is CASSRRTSGEETQYF. The DNA of the CDR3 is TGTGCCAGCAGCCGGCGGACTAGCGGTGAAGAGACCCAGTACTTC.

The chain joins TRBV6-4 to TRBJ1-5; the match to TRBD1 covers 7 bases. There are 15 residues in the CDR3. The germline V gene has CDR1 MRHNA and CDR2 SNTAGT. The V gene end was trimmed by 7 bases and the J gene end by 4 bases; junction bases not matched to a gene: 10. This chain's CDR3 is CASNPRQGSNQPQHF. The CDR3 nucleotides read TGTGCCAGCAACCCTCGACAGGGCTCGAATCAGCCCCAGCATTTT.

V is TRBV18 and J is TRBJ2-5, with 7 nucleotides matching TRBD1. V was clipped by 3 bases and J by 1 base; unmatched bases: 2. CDR3 length: 14 amino acids. The germline V gene encodes CDR1 KGHSH and CDR2 LQKENI. CDR3 in DNA: TGTGCCAGCTCACCTACAGGGGTCCAAGAGACCCAGTACTTC. It yields the protein CASSPTGVQETQYF.

The V and J genes are TRBV28 and TRBJ2-5; 9 nucleotides match TRBD2. The V gene's germline CDR1 is MDHEN and CDR2 SYDVKM. After removal of 8 bases from V and 4 bases from J, the junction contained 5 bases not matched to a gene. The CDR3 covers 13 residues. The DNA for the CDR3 is TGTGCCAGCGTAGCGGGAGTGGGAGAGACCCAGTACTTC. As protein: CASVAGVGETQYF.

This clonotype occurred a few times. The rearrangement joins TRBV7-3 to TRBJ2-3, with 12 bases fitting TRBD2. The V segment lost 5 bases and the J segment 4 bases; nucleotides outside the gene matches: 7. This CDR3 contains 16 residues. Germline lookup yields CDR1 SGHTA and CDR2 FQGTGA. This chain's CDR3 is CASSMTSGREADTQYF. CDR3 DNA: TGTGCCAGCAGCATGACTAGCGGGAGAGAGGCAGATACGCAGTATTTT.

The V call is TRBV5-6, the J call TRBJ2-6; D possibly corresponds to TRBD1 (6 bases). Germline loops: CDR1 SGHDT, CDR2 YYEEEE. The CDR3 covers 21 residues. Deletions cut 1 base from V and 1 base from J, with 24 bases between. CDR3 in DNA: TGTGCCAGCAGCTTGATCAGGGGTACACGCGAAATGCCTTCTGGGGCCAACGTCCTGACTTTC. Protein: CASSLIRGTREMPSGANVLTF.